The 26 T cell receptor beta chains below come from one sample, sequenced in a study of T cell repertoires in ileal Crohn's disease. Generated by immunoSEQ multiplex PCR, the TCRdb table keeps only in-frame clones and is missing some. Here the sample spans roughly 15,000 clones, around four fifths being singletons. Sequencing was performed on ileal tissue. All receptors come from an adult with Crohn's disease.

The chain links TRBV7-9 to TRBJ1-1, with TRBD1 as a possible D gene (5 bases). The CDR3 covers 14 residues. Trimming left V 2 bases short and J 1 base short, with 8 bases between. The germline V gene encodes CDR1 SEHNR and CDR2 FQNEAQ (reference sequence). As DNA, the CDR3 is TGTGCCAGCAGCTTATTTCAGGGGAACACTGAAGCTTTCTTT. Residues: CASSLFQGNTEAFF.

In this sample, this clone turned up once. The J gene is TRBJ2-5, the V gene TRBV10-3; 9 nucleotides match TRBD1. The CDR3 runs to 13 residues. Germline loops: CDR1 ENHRY, CDR2 SYGVKD. V gave up 11 bases and J gave up 5 bases; unmatched junction bases: 9. The CDR3, as DNA: TGTGCCTCCGGGACAGGGAGTCTTGAGACCCAGTACTTC. Translated: CASGTGSLETQYF.

J is TRBJ2-5 and V is TRBV5-4, with D possibly TRBD1 on 6 matching bases. The CDR3 has 14 amino acids. The germline V gene has CDR1 SGHNT and CDR2 YYREEE (reference sequence). V was trimmed by 1 base and J by 4 bases, leaving 11 bases between them. The CDR3 region is CASSLMGAGETQYF. CDR3 coding DNA: TGTGCCAGCAGCTTGATGGGGGCCGGAGAGACCCAGTACTTC.

CDR3 nucleotide sequence: TGTGCCAGCAAACCTTTCAGCGGACAGGGCTACGAGCAGTACTTC. Its protein product is CASKPFSGQGYEQYF. The chain recombines TRBV2 with TRBJ2-7; 8 bases line up with TRBD1. J lost 3 bases, V lost 7 bases, and 11 bases had no gene match. The germline V gene has CDR1 SNHLY and CDR2 FYNNEI. CDR3 size: 15 residues.

In DNA form, the CDR3 reads TGTGCCAGCAGCAAAGGACAGGGTAAGAACACTGAAGCTTTCTTT. It codes for CASSKGQGKNTEAFF. The V gene is TRBV9, the J gene TRBJ1-1; 8 bases match TRBD1. V shed 4 bases, J shed 1 base, and the junction held 6 bases outside the gene matches. The germline gives CDR1 SGDLS, CDR2 YYNGEE. The CDR3 runs to 15 residues.

CDR3 residues: CASSPVSADTGELFF. CDR3 coding DNA: TGTGCCAGCTCACCAGTCTCCGCGGACACCGGGGAGCTGTTTTTT. V is TRBV18 and J is TRBJ2-2; D is unresolved. Germline CDR1 and CDR2: KGHSH and LQKENI. CDR3 size: 15 residues. Between the trimmed V and J ends, which lost 2 bases and 3 bases, there was a span of 10 bases. The full variable domain, with the rest looked up from reference TRBV18 and TRBJ2-2, is NAGVMQNPRHLVRRRGQEARLRCSPMKGHSHVYWYRQLPEEGLKFMVYLQKENIIDESGMPKERFSAEFPKEGPSILRIQQVVRGDSAAYFCASSPVSADTGELFFGEGSRLTVL.

V and J are TRBV2 and TRBJ2-7; 7 bases agree with TRBD1. CDR3 length: 16 amino acids. After removal of 1 base from V and 2 bases from J, the junction contained 8 bases not matched to a gene. Germline lookup yields CDR1 SNHLY and CDR2 FYNNEI. CDR3 DNA sequence: TGTGCCAGCAGTGAAGATTGGACAGGCGATACCTACGAGCAGTACTTC. Its protein product is CASSEDWTGDTYEQYF.

This chain uses TRBV7-3 with TRBJ2-1; TRBD2 agrees at 15 bases. CDR1 SGHTA and CDR2 FQGTGA come from the germline V gene. J lost 10 bases, V lost 3 bases, and 10 bases had no gene match. The CDR3 spans 17 residues. Here the CDR3 reads CASSFGRTGTSGREQFF. In nucleotides, the CDR3 is TGTGCCAGCAGCTTTGGCCGAACCGGGACTAGCGGGAGGGAGCAGTTCTTC.

This clone appeared a single time. This chain connects TRBV1 to TRBJ2-1; TRBD2 is the table's D call and was not checked against the DNA. TRBV1 is recorded as a pseudogene. CDR3 length: 13 residues. CDR3 DNA sequence: TGCACCTATAGCGTAGGAGGGAACAATGAGCAGTTCTTC. It is translated as CTYSVGGNNEQFF.

The sample holds a few counts of this clone. The V call is TRBV5-4, the J call TRBJ2-7; D perhaps matches TRBD2 (5 bases). CDR1 and CDR2 from the germline V gene are SGHNT and YYREEE (reference sequence). V gave up 0 bases and J gave up 2 bases, with 9 bases separating them. CDR3 size: 14 residues. The CDR3 nucleotides are TGTGCCAGCAGCTTGGATGGGAGTACCTACGAGCAGTACTTC. Translating gives CASSLDGSTYEQYF.

This clone was picked up a small number of times. This chain uses TRBV6-6 with TRBJ2-2; 8 nucleotides align to TRBD2. This CDR3 region has 16 residues. The V gene end was trimmed by 5 bases and the J gene end by 5 bases; junction bases not matched to a gene: 10. Germline-derived CDR1 and CDR2 are MNHNY and SVGAGI (reference sequence). CDR3 sequence reads: CASSTLGAGATGELFF. In DNA form, the CDR3 reads TGTGCCAGCAGTACTCTGGGAGCGGGGGCTACCGGGGAGCTGTTTTTT.

The chain links TRBV2 to TRBJ2-7, with D unclear. The CDR3 consists of 13 residues. The germline CDR1 and CDR2 sequences are SNHLY and FYNNEI. V lost 5 bases to trimming and J lost 0 bases, with 8 bases between them. Written as DNA, the CDR3 is TGTGCCAGCAGTCGCGAGCGCTCCTACGAGCAGTACTTC. Residues: CASSRERSYEQYF.

V and J are TRBV5-6 and TRBJ2-7, with D perhaps matching TRBD2 (6 bases). The CDR3 contains 13 residues. CDR1 is SGHDT and CDR2 is YYEEEE in the germline V gene. The V end was cut by 5 bases, the J end by 0 bases, with 9 bases between. The CDR3 region is CASSWEASYEQYF. The CDR3 bases are TGTGCCAGCAGTTGGGAGGCCTCCTACGAGCAGTACTTC.

The chain couples TRBV6-1 to TRBJ1-2; TRBD1 aligns across 8 bases. From germline, CDR1 is MNHNS and CDR2 SASEGT. This CDR3 spans 15 amino acids. V shed 8 bases, J shed 4 bases, and the junction held 12 bases outside the gene matches. CDR3: CASGQGDSGTYGYTF. In DNA form, the CDR3 reads TGTGCCAGCGGACAGGGTGACAGTGGGACCTATGGCTACACCTTC.

This sequence joins TRBV7-3 and TRBJ2-3; the D gene is possibly TRBD2 (6 bases). The CDR3 contains 13 residues. Trimming removed 2 bases from V and 6 bases from J, with 9 bases in between. CDR1 and CDR2 from the germline V gene are SGHTA and FQGTGA. The DNA for the CDR3 is TGTGCCAGCAGCTTAGCAGGAGGGGATACGCAGTATTTT. Protein sequence: CASSLAGGDTQYF.

This chain uses TRBV5-4 with TRBJ2-7; D perhaps matches TRBD2 (7 bases). The CDR3 extends over 14 amino acids. Germline V gene sequence: CDR1 SGHNT, CDR2 YYREEE (reference sequence). V was pared by 6 bases and J by 2 bases, with 15 bases between. This CDR3 reads CASKEGGGPYEQYF. For the CDR3, the DNA is TGTGCCAGCAAGGAAGGGGGGGGGCCCTACGAGCAGTACTTC.

CDR3 bases: TGTGCCAGCAGCTCCTTCGGGTACGAGCAGTACTTC. It encodes CASSSFGYEQYF. The chain combines TRBV7-2 with TRBJ2-7; D ambiguous. The CDR3 totals 12 residues. Germline V gene lookup returns CDR1 SGHTA and CDR2 FQGNSA. V lost 4 bases, J lost 4 bases, and 8 bases lay in between.

This chain uses TRBV30 with TRBJ1-1, with D unresolved. The CDR3 contains 13 residues. V dropped 2 bases and J dropped 5 bases, with 12 bases sitting between them. The germline V gene encodes CDR1 GTSNPN and CDR2 SVGIG (reference sequence). DNA of the CDR3: TGTGCCTGGAGTTATTCCCCGAGGACTGAAGCTTTCTTT. This codes for CAWSYSPRTEAFF. Based on the CDR3 plus reference TRBV30 and TRBJ1-1, the full variable domain is SQTIHQWPATLVQPVGSPLSLECTVEGTSNPNLYWYRQAAGRGLQLLFYSVGIGQISSEVPQNLSASRPQDRQFILSSKKLLLSDSGFYLCAWSYSPRTEAFFGQGTRLTVV.

V is TRBV7-2 and J is TRBJ2-7, with D possibly being TRBD1 (6 bases). Germline lookup yields CDR1 SGHTA and CDR2 FQGNSA. The CDR3 runs 14 residues. Trimming cost V 2 bases and J 6 bases, with 14 bases left between them. CDR3 bases: TGTGCCAGCAGCTTACTACAGGGCCGAGCCGAGCAGTACTTC. Protein: CASSLLQGRAEQYF.

V is TRBV7-9 and J is TRBJ2-2; D is perhaps TRBD1 (6 bases). This CDR3 comprises 15 residues. CDR1 and CDR2 from the germline V gene are SEHNR and FQNEAQ (reference sequence). Trimming cost V 3 bases and J 8 bases, with 16 bases left between them. For the CDR3, the DNA is TGTGCCAGCAGCTTCTTTCGGGACACACCGGGGGAGCTGTTTTTT. It translates to CASSFFRDTPGELFF. Supplemented by reference TRBV7-9 and TRBJ2-2, the full variable domain reads DTGVSQNPRHKITKRGQNVTFRCDPISEHNRLYWYRQTLGQGPEFLTYFQNEAQLEKSRLLSDRFSAERPKGSFSTLEIQRTEQGDSAMYLCASSFFRDTPGELFFGEGSRLTVL.

This clone was seen a few times. The chain joins TRBV7-2 to TRBJ2-7; TRBD2 is a possible D gene (7 bases). The V gene lost 4 bases and the J gene lost 6 bases, with 19 bases spanning the gap. This CDR3 has 15 residues. Germline loops: CDR1 SGHTA, CDR2 FQGNSA. The CDR3 protein is CASSSPGHPSGEQYF. In nucleotides, the CDR3 is TGTGCCAGCAGCTCCCCGGGACACCCTAGCGGCGAGCAGTACTTC. Combining the CDR3 with reference TRBV7-2 and TRBJ2-7 gives the whole variable domain GAGVSQSPSNKVTEKGKDVELRCDPISGHTALYWYRQSLGQGLEFLIYFQGNSAPDKSGLPSDRFSAERTGGSVSTLTIQRTQQEDSAVYLCASSSPGHPSGEQYFGPGTRLTVT.

The chain has TRBV6-5 and TRBJ2-7; D perhaps matches TRBD2 (6 bases). Germline V gene lookup returns CDR1 MNHEY and CDR2 SVGAGI. The germline V and J ends were trimmed by 2 bases and 4 bases, with 15 bases remaining between them. CDR3 length: 15 residues. As DNA, the CDR3 is TGTGCCAGCAGTTACAACCGGGAGTCTGTTTACGAGCAGTACTTC. Protein product: CASSYNRESVYEQYF.

This chain connects TRBV5-1 to TRBJ2-1, with D possibly TRBD2 on 5 matching bases. Germline-derived CDR1 and CDR2 are SGHRS and YFSETQ. The CDR3 totals 15 residues. V was cut by 4 bases and J by 4 bases, with 15 bases left in between. In nucleotides, the CDR3 is TGCGCCAGCAGCCCGAGTGTAGCGACGTACAATGAGCAGTTCTTC. Translated, it gives CASSPSVATYNEQFF.

The V gene is TRBV18, the J gene TRBJ2-3; 9 bases map to TRBD2. Germline-derived CDR1 and CDR2 are KGHSH and LQKENI. This CDR3 comprises 18 residues. Losses at the gene ends were 3 bases for V and 0 bases for J; bases not matched to a gene: 10. CDR3 DNA sequence: TGTGCCAGCTCACCCTCGACTAGCGGACTTACGAGCACAGATACGCAGTATTTT. Translating gives CASSPSTSGLTSTDTQYF.

The chain carries TRBV30 and TRBJ2-5, with TRBD2 identical over 10 bases. V was clipped by 0 bases and J by 2 bases; unmatched bases: 6. Germline V gene data show CDR1 as GTSNPN and CDR2 as SVGIG (reference sequence). This CDR3 has 16 residues. CDR3 sequence: CAWSVGSGGPQETQYF. The CDR3 region has the DNA TGTGCCTGGAGTGTGGGTAGCGGGGGGCCTCAAGAGACCCAGTACTTC.

This clone is a singleton in its sample. The V gene is TRBV7-3, the J gene TRBJ2-7, with TRBD1 identical over 8 bases. Trimming cost V 5 bases and J 6 bases; bases outside gene matches: 6. The CDR3 is 13 amino acids. CDR1 SGHTA and CDR2 FQGTGA come from the germline V gene. CDR3 amino acids: CASSMDREAEQYF. CDR3 nucleotides: TGTGCCAGCAGCATGGACAGGGAGGCCGAGCAGTACTTC.